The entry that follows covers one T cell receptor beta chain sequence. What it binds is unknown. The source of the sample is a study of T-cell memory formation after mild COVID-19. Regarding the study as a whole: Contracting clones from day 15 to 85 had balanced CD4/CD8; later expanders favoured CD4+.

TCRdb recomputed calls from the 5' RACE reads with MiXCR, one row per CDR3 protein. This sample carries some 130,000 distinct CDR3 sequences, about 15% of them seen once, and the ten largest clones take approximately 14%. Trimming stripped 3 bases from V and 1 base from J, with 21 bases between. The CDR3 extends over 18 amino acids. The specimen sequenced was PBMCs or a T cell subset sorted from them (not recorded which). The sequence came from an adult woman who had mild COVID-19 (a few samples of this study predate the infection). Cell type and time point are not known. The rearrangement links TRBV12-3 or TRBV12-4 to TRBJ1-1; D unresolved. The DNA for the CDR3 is TGTGCCAGCAGTTTGGGCGTCAATCCGGCCAAGCCGAACACTGAAGCTTTCTTT. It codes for CASSLGVNPAKPNTEAFF.